This T cell receptor beta chain was captured in a study of blood T cells in healthy people across ages. Study background: When template switching was applied, about one barcoded beta molecule was captured per two T cells.

Whole-study results and caveats: Long-lived donors exceeded aged donors in naive CD4+ cells and diversity. Diversity figures based on one million T cells were deemed too low.

With a J-beta primer mix and a sample-barcoded 5' primer, a second PCR ran roughly 6 to 12 cycles. MiXCR, run by TCRdb on the 5' RACE reads, gives a single entry per CDR3 protein. In the table there are about 670,000 distinct CDR3 sequences, 40% to 50% of which are singletons. Worth noting for this clonotype: The target antigen is unknown.

The CDR3 sequence is 11 residues long. Germline V lookup: CDR1 SGHTA, CDR2 FQGNSA. V gave up 4 bases and J gave up 8 bases, with 6 bases separating them. This chain uses TRBV7-2 with TRBJ2-1; D unresolved. Sequenced sample: blood. The receptor comes from a man older than 75 in good health. The CDR3 DNA is TGTGCCAGCAGCTCCGTTTATGAGCAGTTCTTC. As protein: CASSSVYEQFF.